The rows below give T cell receptor beta chains drawn from one sample of a study of human T cells and chemical hapten exposure. TCRdb called the reads again in MiXCR, with one record for every CDR3 protein. The sample lists about 120,000 distinct CDR3 sequences, around 8.5% occurring once. The specimen sequenced was whole blood. The receptors stem from a human donor in good health. Some clones in this sample may be carry-over from other donors' samples. The conserved cysteine and the conserved F or W are not part of the CDR3 here. Each record gives: V gene, J gene, CDR3 protein.

TRBV3-1,TRBJ2-5,ASSQDYPSAGGQETQY
TRBV5-1,TRBJ1-5,ASSFGESNQPQH
TRBV7-9,TRBJ2-3,ASRRASGSPGTDTQY
TRBV5-1,TRBJ1-4,ASSLGRATNEKLF
TRBV29-1,TRBJ1-1,SAGDRLNTEAF
TRBV11-1,TRBJ1-1,ASSKDRWGTEAF
TRBV13,TRBJ2-7,ASSTRDRGDEQY
TRBV5-5,TRBJ1-1,ASSLVPVGREAF
TRBV6-1,TRBJ2-1,ASSYPGTSGRASYEQF
TRBV29-1,TRBJ2-5,SVQDRVRETQY
TRBV12-3/TRBV12-4,TRBJ2-7,ASSLYPSPTLEQY
TRBV11-2,TRBJ2-3,ASSHRDGGVFTDTQY
TRBV11-1,TRBJ2-1,ASSLRTGAYNEQF
TRBV7-9,TRBJ2-1,ASSLEEGGSYNEQF
TRBV27,TRBJ2-1,ASRVQGGSDEQF
TRBV5-4,TRBJ2-1,ASSLGSGGAYNEQF
TRBV3-1,TRBJ1-3,ASGYSGNTIY
TRBV10-3,TRBJ1-1,AISEGSPTEAF
TRBV4-2,TRBJ2-3,ASRPGLGVEDTQY
TRBV5-1,TRBJ2-7,ASNNPPTGENEQY
TRBV6-4,TRBJ2-7,ASQNGGAGPSYEQY
TRBV12-3/TRBV12-4,TRBJ1-5,ASSSGSPGPQH
TRBV7-2,TRBJ1-4,ASSPGGATGEKLF
TRBV4-2,TRBJ2-5,ASSQDGRGETQY
TRBV7-3,TRBJ1-6,ASSAQGRNNSPLH
TRBV7-3,TRBJ2-2,ASSKNSGTLTGELF
TRBV27,TRBJ2-3,ASSLYRGYADTQY
TRBV9,TRBJ2-2,ASSVLPPGGADTGELF
TRBV20-1,TRBJ1-2,SALPGTGGNYGYT
TRBV12-3/TRBV12-4,TRBJ1-2,ASSPRTGGAAGYT
TRBV6-6,TRBJ1-1,ASSSGQGPEAF
TRBV27,TRBJ1-5,ASSPSPFGGQGGNQPQH
TRBV6-5,TRBJ2-7,ASRPGEAYEQY
TRBV30,TRBJ1-5,AWSVQGGQPQH
TRBV7-8,TRBJ1-1,ASSPGLGQTLNTEAF
TRBV11-2,TRBJ2-1,ASSLRPSSYNEQF
TRBV7-3,TRBJ1-1,ASSPTGASTEAF
TRBV4-2,TRBJ2-1,ASSQAGGGAYGSYNEQF
TRBV14,TRBJ2-7,ASSQESFYEQY
TRBV29-1,TRBJ1-2,SVDGPGGNYGYT
TRBV5-6,TRBJ2-5,ASSLPGHSYQETQY
TRBV20-1,TRBJ1-6,SARVQGGNSPLH
TRBV20-1,TRBJ2-7,SARGGKNYEQY
TRBV3-1,TRBJ2-1,ASSPPSGRGNEQF
TRBV7-9,TRBJ2-7,ASSPNTSGTHEQY
TRBV4-2,TRBJ2-2,ASSQIRDRHTGELF
TRBV5-1,TRBJ1-1,ASSYRQAGTEAF
TRBV5-4,TRBJ2-7,ASSGGGPGASYEQY
TRBV19,TRBJ2-5,ASSPNPPETQY
TRBV29-1,TRBJ2-7,SVNSAHNYEQY